The sequence of this T cell receptor beta chain was determined in a study of cytomegalovirus exposure and HLA in healthy donors. PCR primers comprised 60 Vbeta and 13 Jbeta primers. The assay was immunoSEQ multiplex PCR, and TCRdb's table has in-frame clones only and misses some. The repertoire holds about 92,000 clones, with almost 85% as singletons. Whole-study findings and limits: A prior analysis recorded that most TCR beta V segments were productive about 90% or about 30% of the time. Listed as cytomegalovirus-associated were 150 or so TCR beta chains. The authors later found HLA-associated TCR beta chains more clonally expanded than equally common others.

CDR3 length: 12 amino acids. In germline, CDR1 is LGHNT, CDR2 FRNRAP. V was pared by 9 bases and J by 5 bases, with 10 bases between. As for this clone: Its target is unknown.

Despite likely unrecorded immune exposures, the donors were nominally healthy at the time of sampling. This TCR was sampled from a woman aged 18-29 years in good health and CMV-seropositive. Material for sequencing was PBMCs. The chain carries TRBV12-5 and TRBJ1-4; D remains unclear. CDR3 coding DNA: TGTGCTAGAGAGGGAGAGAATGAAAAACTGTTTTTT. As protein: CAREGENEKLFF.